This T cell receptor beta chain was captured by sequencing in a study of shared clonotypes between healthy human individuals. Overall study results and limits: For naive CD4 cells, around 5% of clonotypes were shared across several donors. The study sampled only blood, and tissue repertoires likely differ.

On this clone itself: Its target is not known.

Naive CD8 cells were CD45RO-negative, positively selected for CCR7, excluding terminally differentiated effector memory CD45RA+ cells. Measured with immunoSEQ multiplex PCR; TCRdb has only the in-frame clones, and not every one. The sample yields hundreds of thousands of clones, nearly 95% seen once. The ends were cut back, 2 bases at V and 4 bases at J, with 12 bases in the middle. There are 14 residues in the CDR3. The V gene's germline CDR1 is SGHRS and CDR2 YFSETQ. The genes are TRBV5-1 and TRBJ1-1; D is unclear. The TCR was taken from a man aged 25-40 years in good health. Sequenced sample: naive CD8+ T cells sorted from blood. CDR3 DNA: TGCGCCAGCAGCTTACTCTACACCGGCACTGAAGCTTTCTTT. Translation gives CASSLLYTGTEAFF.